This T cell receptor beta chain stems from a study of cytomegalovirus exposure and HLA in healthy donors. The CDR3 is 14 residues long. V shed 6 bases and J shed 1 base, with 13 bases lying between them. Germline values: CDR1 SGHRS, CDR2 YFSETQ. Both 60 Vbeta primers and 13 Jbeta primers went into the PCR. The repertoire was sequenced with immunoSEQ multiplex PCR; TCRdb's copy has only in-frame clones and lacks some. The table records 150,000 to 200,000 clones, about 80% of them present only once. The V and J genes are TRBV5-1 and TRBJ1-1; weak D call: TRBD1 (6 bases). Sequenced sample: PBMCs. The sequence derives from a man between 18 and 35 years old in good health and CMV-seropositive. CDR3 DNA: TGCGCCAGCAACCTTTGGGGGCAGAACACTGAAGCTTTCTTT. This encodes CASNLWGQNTEAFF. Complete variable domain (other parts from reference TRBV5-1 and TRBJ1-1): KAGVTQTPRYLIKTRGQQVTLSCSPISGHRSVSWYQQTPGQGLQFLFEYFSETQRNKGNFPGRFSGRQFSNSRSEMNVSTLELGDSALYLCASNLWGQNTEAFFGQGTRLTVV.